A selection of T cell receptor beta chains follows, all from one sample in a study of CD8+ T cells in alopecia areata. Profiling relied on immunoSEQ multiplex PCR, and the TCRdb table lists in-frame clones only, not all of them. The data show about 140,000 clones, roughly 80% seen once. The source was CD8+ T cells sorted from blood, collected at week 4, from a patient treated with tofacitinib. Every receptor here comes from a human donor with alopecia areata. Each CDR3 is given with its conserved first and last residue. Each record gives: V gene, clone size, D gene, J gene, CDR3 DNA, CDR3 protein. A D gene is named only where the DNA matches it firmly. Some rows mark clone size as missing; the rest say once, few, many or name a class of expanded clone.

>TRBV10-3|.|.|TRBJ1-2
TGTGCCATCAGTGAGGGCAGCTATGGCTACACCTTC
CAISEGSYGYTF
>TRBV27|once|.|TRBJ2-5
TGTGCCAGCAGTTTACCTGGTAGCGGTGTATACTTC
CASSLPGSGVYF
>TRBV6-5|.|.|TRBJ1-2
TGTGCCAGCACCGGACAGCCTAACTATGGCTACACCTTC
CASTGQPNYGYTF
>TRBV27|few|.|TRBJ2-3
TGTGCCAGCAAGGGTCCCAACACAGATACGCAGTATTTT
CASKGPNTDTQYF
>TRBV4-3|once|.|TRBJ1-6
TGCGCCAGCAGCCAAGGACGGGGAAATTCACCCCTCCACTTT
CASSQGRGNSPLHF
>TRBV15|.|.|TRBJ1-6
TGTGCCACCAGCAGAGAGGGGGCCCACTCCTATAATTCACCCCTCCACTTT
CATSREGAHSYNSPLHF
>TRBV27|.|.|TRBJ2-5
TGTGCCAGCAGTTTGGGCCGAGGAGAGACCCAGTACTTC
CASSLGRGETQYF
>TRBV4-1|.|.|TRBJ2-3
TGCGCCAGCAGCCCCCGAGGGGGTCCTGATACGCAGTATTTT
CASSPRGGPDTQYF
>TRBV15|.|.|TRBJ2-1
TGTGCCACCAGCAGAGATAGGGGGGCCGGCAATGAGCAGTTCTTC
CATSRDRGAGNEQFF
>TRBV7-9|.|TRBD1|TRBJ2-7
TGTGCCAGCAGCTCCATAAGGACGAGGCAGGGGGACTACGAGCAGTACTTC
CASSSIRTRQGDYEQYF
>TRBV4-3|few|.|TRBJ2-3
TGCGCCAGCAGCCAAGATCGACCCGCAGATACGCAGTATTTT
CASSQDRPADTQYF
>TRBV7-9|.|TRBD1|TRBJ2-7
TGTGCCAGCAGCTCTCCCGGGACAGCGGCCTACGAGCAGTACTTC
CASSSPGTAAYEQYF
>TRBV23-1|.|.|TRBJ1-3
TGCGCCAGCAGTCTTCTGACAGAAGGAAACACCATATATTTT
CASSLLTEGNTIYF
>TRBV5-4|.|.|TRBJ2-1
TGTGCCAGCAGGCCGACTCGGGACGGTTACAATGAGCAGTTCTTC
CASRPTRDGYNEQFF
>TRBV7-9|few|TRBD2|TRBJ2-7
TGTGCCAGCAGCCCCCGGGGTAGCGGGGCAGAGTACGAGCAGTACTTC
CASSPRGSGAEYEQYF
>TRBV6-5|.|.|TRBJ2-2
TGTGCCAGCAGTTACTCGGTGTCGGACACCGGGGAGCTGTTTTTT
CASSYSVSDTGELFF
>TRBV4-2|once|.|TRBJ2-1
TGTGCCAGCAGCCAAGACCCTTTGGGGGACTACAATGAGCAGTTCTTC
CASSQDPLGDYNEQFF
>TRBV5-1|.|.|TRBJ2-2
TGCGCCAGCAGCTTGCCGGCAGCACCCACCTTCGGTGAGCTGTTTTTT
CASSLPAAPTFGELFF
>TRBV18|.|.|TRBJ2-1
TGTGCCAGCTCACAGCCGTCTCGGTACAATGAGCAGTTCTTC
CASSQPSRYNEQFF
>TRBV7-6|.|.|TRBJ1-5
TGTGCCAGCAGCTTGGGCCTAAATCAGCCCCAGCATTTT
CASSLGLNQPQHF
>TRBV29-1|.|TRBD1|TRBJ1-2
TGCAGCGTTGCTTTTTACGGGACAGGGAATGGCTACACCTTC
CSVAFYGTGNGYTF
>TRBV7-9|.|.|TRBJ2-1
TGTGCCAGCAGACGTCCTCCAGGGGAGCAGTTCTTC
CASRRPPGEQFF
>TRBV19|.|TRBD2|TRBJ2-1
TGTGCCAGTACCCAAGCGGGGGGACTCTACAATGAGCAGTTCTTC
CASTQAGGLYNEQFF
>TRBV7-9|.|.|TRBJ2-7
TGTGCCAGCAGGCCCGGGGTTGGCGAGCAGTACTTC
CASRPGVGEQYF
>TRBV4-3|.|TRBD2|TRBJ2-7
TGCGCCAGCAGCCCAGGACTAGCGAACTACGAGCAGTACTTC
CASSPGLANYEQYF
>TRBV15|.|.|TRBJ2-2
TGTGCCACCAGCAGAGATAGGGGACGCGCCGGGGAGCTGTTTTTT
CATSRDRGRAGELFF
>TRBV29-1|few|.|TRBJ2-7
TGCAGCGTTGGTTGGAGGCCATCCTACGAGCAGTACTTC
CSVGWRPSYEQYF
>TRBV19|.|.|TRBJ2-3
TGTGCCAGTAGTATCGGCGCCACAGATACGCAGTATTTT
CASSIGATDTQYF
>TRBV15|.|.|TRBJ2-2
TGTGCCACCAGCAGAGATGGGGTGGAGAGCCACACCGGGGAGCTGTTTTTT
CATSRDGVESHTGELFF
>TRBV21-1|few|.|TRBJ2-1
TGTGCCAGCAGCAAAGATTCGCAAGGAAGGTGGAATGAGCAGTTCTTC
CASSKDSQGRWNEQFF
>TRBV4-1|.|TRBD2|TRBJ2-5
TGCGCCAGCAGCGAAGGGACTAGCGGTGGAGAGACCCAGTACTTC
CASSEGTSGGETQYF
>TRBV5-1|.|TRBD2|TRBJ2-7
TGCGCCAGCAGCTTGGAGATTAGCGGGGGGGCCTACGAGCAGTACTTC
CASSLEISGGAYEQYF
>TRBV4-1|once|.|TRBJ2-7
TGCGCCAGCAGCCAAGATATGCAGCCTGCCTACGAGCAGTACTTC
CASSQDMQPAYEQYF
>TRBV7-9|.|.|TRBJ2-6
TGTGCCAGCAGCCCAGGCGGAGAATTTTCTGGGGCCAACGTCCTGACTTTC
CASSPGGEFSGANVLTF
>TRBV27|.|TRBD1|TRBJ2-1
TGTGCCAGCAGTCTATCGAGGTCAGGGGGCAATGAGCAGTTCTTC
CASSLSRSGGNEQFF
>TRBV2|once|.|TRBJ2-1
TGTGCCAGCAGCATGACTGGCGGAACTGAGGATGAGCAGTTCTTC
CASSMTGGTEDEQFF
>TRBV29-1|.|TRBD2|TRBJ2-1
TGCAGCGTACTAGCGGGGCTGGTCTACAATGAGCAGTTCTTC
CSVLAGLVYNEQFF
>TRBV5-1|once|TRBD1|TRBJ1-2
TGCGCCAGCAGCTTGGGACAGGGGAGCGGTGGCTACACCTTC
CASSLGQGSGGYTF
>TRBV6-6|.|TRBD1|TRBJ2-2
TGTGCCAGCAACGACAGGGCCAACACCGGGGAGCTGTTTTTT
CASNDRANTGELFF
>TRBV2|.|.|TRBJ2-3
TGTGCCAGCAGTGAGGTGTATTTT
CASSEVYF
>TRBV29-1|.|TRBD1|TRBJ2-1
TGCAGCGTTCGGGGACAGGGTAACAACAATGAGCAGTTCTTC
CSVRGQGNNNEQFF
>TRBV6-6|.|.|TRBJ2-3
TGTGCCAGCGGGCAGGGTAGCGCAGATACGCAGTATTTT
CASGQGSADTQYF
>TRBV10-3|.|.|TRBJ1-2
TGTGCCATCAGTGAGGACCCAGGTTTGAGGGAGTCTTACGCGGATGGCTACACCTTC
CAISEDPGLRESYADGYTF
>TRBV11-2|.|.|TRBJ2-7
TGTGCCAGCAGCTTTTCCGGGACCCCTAGCTCCTACGAGCAGTACTTC
CASSFSGTPSSYEQYF
>TRBV19|once|.|TRBJ2-1
TGTGCCAGTAGTATCGGACTCACGGGCGGTGAGCAGTTCTTC
CASSIGLTGGEQFF
>TRBV6-5|.|TRBD2|TRBJ2-1
TGTGCCAGCAGTTACGGGGGACTAAATGAGCAGTTCTTC
CASSYGGLNEQFF
>TRBV5-8|many|.|TRBJ2-6
TGTGCCAGCAGTCTTACAGGGCCCGGGGCCAACGTCCTGACTTTC
CASSLTGPGANVLTF
>TRBV6-5|.|TRBD1|TRBJ1-2
TGTGCCAGCAGCCCGGGACAGAAATATGACTACACCTTC
CASSPGQKYDYTF
>TRBV15|many|TRBD1|TRBJ2-3
TGTGCCACCGGCCCCGGGACAGCTAGCACAGATACGCAGTATTTT
CATGPGTASTDTQYF
>TRBV7-9|.|.|TRBJ2-7
TGTGCCAGCAGCTCGGGTCCCTACGAGCAGTACTTC
CASSSGPYEQYF
>TRBV4-1|.|.|TRBJ2-3
TGCGCCAGCAGCCAAGAAACCAGTAGCACAGATACGCAGTATTTT
CASSQETSSTDTQYF